The clone carrying this T cell receptor beta chain was found many times. Its matching antigen is unknown. The data were taken from a study of T cells in Graves' hyperthyroidism and ophthalmopathy. Germline V gene sequence: CDR1 SGHTA, CDR2 FQGTGA. V lost 5 bases, J lost 3 bases, and 8 bases stayed unmatched. The CDR3 runs 16 residues. Points from the study as a whole: In blood, most of the thyroid clonotypes expanded above 0.001 were also present.

Uncontrolled infection, other autoimmune disease, pregnancy or lactation disqualified patients from enrolment. Thyroid ultrasound, orbital computed tomography, clinical symptoms, and serum thyroxine and TRAb underpinned diagnoses. There were TCR beta CDR3 regions amplified from RNA transcripts. The HTBI primer set was used in a first-round RT-PCR of the TCR CDR3. TCRdb re-derived calls from the multiplex PCR reads in MiXCR, one entry per CDR3 protein. The repertoire holds over 650,000 distinct CDR3 sequences, with about a sixth as singletons. Sequencing input: blood. The chain links TRBV7-3 to TRBJ2-1, with 9 bases identical to TRBD2. The source of this sequence is a man between 18 and 29 years old with Graves' hyperthyroidism. DNA for the CDR3: TGTGCCAGCAGCCCCGTTCCTAGCGGGAACTACAATGAGCAGTTCTTC. This encodes CASSPVPSGNYNEQFF.